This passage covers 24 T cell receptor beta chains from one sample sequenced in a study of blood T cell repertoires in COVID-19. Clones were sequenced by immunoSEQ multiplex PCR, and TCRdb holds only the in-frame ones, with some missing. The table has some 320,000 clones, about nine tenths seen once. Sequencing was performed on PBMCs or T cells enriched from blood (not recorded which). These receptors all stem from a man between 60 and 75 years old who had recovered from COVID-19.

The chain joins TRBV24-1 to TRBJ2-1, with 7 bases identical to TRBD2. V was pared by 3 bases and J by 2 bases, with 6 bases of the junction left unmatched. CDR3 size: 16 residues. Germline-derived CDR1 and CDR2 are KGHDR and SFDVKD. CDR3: CATSDTGTTAYNEQFF. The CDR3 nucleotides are TGTGCCACCAGTGATACCGGGACTACAGCCTACAATGAGCAGTTCTTC.

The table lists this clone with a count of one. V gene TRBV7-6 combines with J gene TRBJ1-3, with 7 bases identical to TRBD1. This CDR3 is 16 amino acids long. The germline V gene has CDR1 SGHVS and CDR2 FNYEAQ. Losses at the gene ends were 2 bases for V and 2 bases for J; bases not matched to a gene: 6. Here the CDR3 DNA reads TGTGCCAGCAGCTTACCGAACAGGGGAGCTGGAAACACCATATATTTT. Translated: CASSLPNRGAGNTIYF.

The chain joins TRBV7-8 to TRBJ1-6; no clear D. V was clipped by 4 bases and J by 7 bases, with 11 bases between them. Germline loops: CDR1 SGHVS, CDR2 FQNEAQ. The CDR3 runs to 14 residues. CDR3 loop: CASSSIDGNSPLHF. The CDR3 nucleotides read TGTGCCAGCAGCTCCATCGACGGGAATTCACCCCTCCACTTT.

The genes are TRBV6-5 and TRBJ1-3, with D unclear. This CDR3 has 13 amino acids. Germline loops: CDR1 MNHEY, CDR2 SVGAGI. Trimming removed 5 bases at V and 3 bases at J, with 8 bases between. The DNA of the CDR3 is TGTGCCAGCAGTAATCCCGTTGGAAACACCATATATTTT. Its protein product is CASSNPVGNTIYF.

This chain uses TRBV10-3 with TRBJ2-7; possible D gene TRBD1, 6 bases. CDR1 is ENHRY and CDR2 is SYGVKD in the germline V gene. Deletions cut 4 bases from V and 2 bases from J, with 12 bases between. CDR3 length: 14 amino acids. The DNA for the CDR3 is TGTGCCATCAGTGGAAGGACAGTAGCCTACGAGCAGTACTTC. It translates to CAISGRTVAYEQYF.

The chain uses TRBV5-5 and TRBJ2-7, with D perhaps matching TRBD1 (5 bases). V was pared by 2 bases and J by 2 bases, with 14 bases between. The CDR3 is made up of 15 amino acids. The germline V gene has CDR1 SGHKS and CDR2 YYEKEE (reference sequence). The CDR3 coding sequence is TGTGCCAGCAGCTTTAGGGGTTCCCCTACCTACGAGCAGTACTTC. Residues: CASSFRGSPTYEQYF.

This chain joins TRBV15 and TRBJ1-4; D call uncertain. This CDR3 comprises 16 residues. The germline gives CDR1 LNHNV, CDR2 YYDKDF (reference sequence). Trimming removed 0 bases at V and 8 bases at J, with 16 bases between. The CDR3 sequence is CATSRDPASGGEKLFF. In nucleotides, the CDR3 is TGTGCCACCAGCAGAGATCCAGCGTCGGGCGGGGAAAAACTGTTTTTT. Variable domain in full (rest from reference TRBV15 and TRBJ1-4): DAMVIQNPRYQVTQFGKPVTLSCSQTLNHNVMYWYQQKSSQAPKLLFHYYDKDFNNEADTPDNFQSRRPNTSFCFLDIRSPGLGDTAMYLCATSRDPASGGEKLFFGSGTQLSVL.

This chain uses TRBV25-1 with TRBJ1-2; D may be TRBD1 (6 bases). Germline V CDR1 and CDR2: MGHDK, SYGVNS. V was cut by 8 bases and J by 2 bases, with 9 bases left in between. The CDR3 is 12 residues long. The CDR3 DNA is TGTGCCAGCTCCGGGACAAACTATGGCTACACCTTC. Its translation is CASSGTNYGYTF.

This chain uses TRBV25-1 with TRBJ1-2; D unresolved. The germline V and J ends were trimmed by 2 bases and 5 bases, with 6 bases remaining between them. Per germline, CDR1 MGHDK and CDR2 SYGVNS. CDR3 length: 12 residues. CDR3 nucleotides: TGTGCCAGCAGTGAAGCAGAATATGGCTACACCTTC. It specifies CASSEAEYGYTF.

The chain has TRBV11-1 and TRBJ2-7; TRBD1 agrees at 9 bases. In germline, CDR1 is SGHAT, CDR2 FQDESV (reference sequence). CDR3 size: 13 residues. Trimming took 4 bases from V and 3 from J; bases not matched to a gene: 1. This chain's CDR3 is CASSSGQGYEQYF. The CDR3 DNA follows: TGTGCCAGCAGCTCGGGACAGGGCTACGAGCAGTACTTC.

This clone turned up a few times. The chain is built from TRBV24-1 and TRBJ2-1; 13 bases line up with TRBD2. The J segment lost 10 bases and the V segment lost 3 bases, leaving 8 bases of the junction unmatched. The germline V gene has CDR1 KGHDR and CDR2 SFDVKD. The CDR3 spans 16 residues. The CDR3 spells CATSDPLAGGPREQFF. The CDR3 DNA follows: TGTGCCACCAGTGATCCACTAGCGGGAGGGCCCAGGGAGCAGTTCTTC.

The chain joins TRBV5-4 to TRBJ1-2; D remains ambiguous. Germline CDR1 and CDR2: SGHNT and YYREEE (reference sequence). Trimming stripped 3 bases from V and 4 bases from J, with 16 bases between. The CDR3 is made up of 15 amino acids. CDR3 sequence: CASSSLIEAGYGYTF. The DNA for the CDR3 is TGTGCCAGCAGCTCCCTTATCGAGGCGGGCTATGGCTACACCTTC.

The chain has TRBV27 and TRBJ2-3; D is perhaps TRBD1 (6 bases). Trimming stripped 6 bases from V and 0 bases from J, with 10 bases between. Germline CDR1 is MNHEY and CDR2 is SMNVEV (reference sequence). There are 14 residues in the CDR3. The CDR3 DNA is TGTGCCAGCAGCCGACAGGACAGCACAGATACGCAGTATTTT. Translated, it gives CASSRQDSTDTQYF.

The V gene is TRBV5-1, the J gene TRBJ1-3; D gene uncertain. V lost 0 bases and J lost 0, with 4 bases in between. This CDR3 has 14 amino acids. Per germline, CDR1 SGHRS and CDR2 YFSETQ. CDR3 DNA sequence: TGCGCCAGCAGCTTGGCTAGCTCTGGAAACACCATATATTTT. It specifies CASSLASSGNTIYF.

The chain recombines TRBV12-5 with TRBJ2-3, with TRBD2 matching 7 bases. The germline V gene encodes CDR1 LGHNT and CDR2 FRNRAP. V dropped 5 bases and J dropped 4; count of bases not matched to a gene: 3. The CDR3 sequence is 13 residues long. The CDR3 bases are TGTGCTAGTGGTGCCGGACTAGCAGATACGCAGTATTTT. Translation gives CASGAGLADTQYF.

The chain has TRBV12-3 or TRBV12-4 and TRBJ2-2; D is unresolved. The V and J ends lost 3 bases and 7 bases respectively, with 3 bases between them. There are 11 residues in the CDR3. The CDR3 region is CASSFIGELFF. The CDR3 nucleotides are TGTGCCAGCAGTTTCATCGGGGAGCTGTTTTTT.

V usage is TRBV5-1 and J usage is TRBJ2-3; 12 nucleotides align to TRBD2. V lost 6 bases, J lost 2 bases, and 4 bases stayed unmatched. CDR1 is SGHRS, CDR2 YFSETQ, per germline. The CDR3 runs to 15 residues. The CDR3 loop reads CASMRTSGATDTQYF. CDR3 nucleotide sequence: TGCGCCAGCATGCGGACTAGCGGGGCCACAGATACGCAGTATTTT.

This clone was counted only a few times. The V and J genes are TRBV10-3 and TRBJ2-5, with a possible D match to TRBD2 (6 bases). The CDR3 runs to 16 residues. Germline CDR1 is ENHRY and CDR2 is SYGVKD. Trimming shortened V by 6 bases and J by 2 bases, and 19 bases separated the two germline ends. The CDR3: CAISPAAGRGQETQYF. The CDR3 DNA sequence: TGTGCCATCAGCCCCGCGGCAGGACGGGGGCAAGAGACCCAGTACTTC.

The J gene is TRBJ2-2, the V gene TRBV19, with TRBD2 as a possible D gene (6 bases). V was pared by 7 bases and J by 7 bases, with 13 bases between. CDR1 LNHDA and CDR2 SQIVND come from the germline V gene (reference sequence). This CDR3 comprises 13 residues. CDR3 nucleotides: TGTGCCAGTACAGGACGGGGAGGCGGGGAGCTGTTTTTT. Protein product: CASTGRGGGELFF.

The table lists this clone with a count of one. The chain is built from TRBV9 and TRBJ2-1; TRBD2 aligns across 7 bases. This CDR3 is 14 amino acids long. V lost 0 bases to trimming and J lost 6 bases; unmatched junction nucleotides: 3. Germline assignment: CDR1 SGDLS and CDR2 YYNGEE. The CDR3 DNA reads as TGTGCCAGCAGCGTAGGTCCTAGCGGCAATGAGCAGTTCTTC. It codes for CASSVGPSGNEQFF. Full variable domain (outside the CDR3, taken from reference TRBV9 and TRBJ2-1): DSGVTQTPKHLITATGQRVTLRCSPRSGDLSVYWYQQSLDQGLQFLIQYYNGEERAKGNILERFSAQQFPDLHSELNLSSLELGDSALYFCASSVGPSGNEQFFGPGTRLTVL.

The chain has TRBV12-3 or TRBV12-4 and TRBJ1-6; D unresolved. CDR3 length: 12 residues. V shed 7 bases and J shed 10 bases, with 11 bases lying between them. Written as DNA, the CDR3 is TGTGCCAGCACCTACGAGAGATCACCCCTCCACTTT. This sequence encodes CASTYERSPLHF.

As DNA, the CDR3 is TGCGCCAGCAGCCAAGGGCTGGGGGCTGTCACTGAAGCTTTCTTT. This codes for CASSQGLGAVTEAFF. This chain links TRBV4-3 with TRBJ1-1; possible D gene TRBD1, 6 bases. The length of the CDR3 is 15 residues. CDR1 and CDR2 from the germline V gene are LGHNA and YSLEER. Trimming cost V 1 base and J 4 bases, with 13 bases left between them.

The CDR3 here is CASSQDDAGLSQYF. The CDR3 DNA sequence: TGCGCCAGCAGCCAAGATGACGCGGGGTTGTCGCAGTATTTT. This sequence joins TRBV4-3 and TRBJ2-3; a possible D gene is TRBD2 (6 bases). Trimming took 0 bases from V and 10 from J, leaving 14 bases between them. CDR3 length: 14 amino acids. Germline V CDR1 and CDR2: LGHNA, YSLEER.

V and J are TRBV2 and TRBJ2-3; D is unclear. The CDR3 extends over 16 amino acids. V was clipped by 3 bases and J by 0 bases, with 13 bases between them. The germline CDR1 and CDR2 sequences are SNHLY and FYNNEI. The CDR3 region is CASSDVVGSSTDTQYF. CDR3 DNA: TGTGCCAGCAGTGACGTTGTCGGTTCTAGCACAGATACGCAGTATTTT.